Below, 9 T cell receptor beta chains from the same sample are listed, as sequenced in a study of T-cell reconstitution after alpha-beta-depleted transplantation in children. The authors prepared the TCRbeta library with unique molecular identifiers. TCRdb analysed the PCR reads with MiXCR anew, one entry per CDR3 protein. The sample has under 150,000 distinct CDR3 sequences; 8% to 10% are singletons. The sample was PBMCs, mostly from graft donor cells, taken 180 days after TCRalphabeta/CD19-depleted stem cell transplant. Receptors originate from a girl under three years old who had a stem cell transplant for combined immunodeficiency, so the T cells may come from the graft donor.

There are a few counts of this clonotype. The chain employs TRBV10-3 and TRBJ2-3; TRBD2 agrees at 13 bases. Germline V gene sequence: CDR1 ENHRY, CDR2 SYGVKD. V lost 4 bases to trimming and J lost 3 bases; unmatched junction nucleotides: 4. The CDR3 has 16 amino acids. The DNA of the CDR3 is TGTGCCATCAGTGGTGGACTAGCGGGAGCGACAGATACGCAGTATTTT. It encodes CAISGGLAGATDTQYF.

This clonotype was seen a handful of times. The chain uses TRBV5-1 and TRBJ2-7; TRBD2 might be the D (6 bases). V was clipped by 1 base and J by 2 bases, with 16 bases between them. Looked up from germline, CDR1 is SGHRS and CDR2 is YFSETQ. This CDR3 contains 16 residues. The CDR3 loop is CASSLSVREEAYEQYF. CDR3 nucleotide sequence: TGCGCCAGCAGCTTGTCTGTAAGGGAGGAAGCCTACGAGCAGTACTTC.

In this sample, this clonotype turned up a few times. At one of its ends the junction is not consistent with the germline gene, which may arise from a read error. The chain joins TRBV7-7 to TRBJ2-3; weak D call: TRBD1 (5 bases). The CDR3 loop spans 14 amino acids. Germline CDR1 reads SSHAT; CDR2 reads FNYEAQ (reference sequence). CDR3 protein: CASSVRAFADTQYF. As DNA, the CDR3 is TGTGCTAGCAGCGTCAGGGCTTTCGCAGATACGCAGTATTTT.

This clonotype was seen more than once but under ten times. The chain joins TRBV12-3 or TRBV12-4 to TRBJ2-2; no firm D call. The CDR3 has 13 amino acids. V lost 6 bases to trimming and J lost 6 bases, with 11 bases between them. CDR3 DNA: TGTGCCAGCAGCCCGGACCCGGCCGGGGAGCTGTTTTTT. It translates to CASSPDPAGELFF.

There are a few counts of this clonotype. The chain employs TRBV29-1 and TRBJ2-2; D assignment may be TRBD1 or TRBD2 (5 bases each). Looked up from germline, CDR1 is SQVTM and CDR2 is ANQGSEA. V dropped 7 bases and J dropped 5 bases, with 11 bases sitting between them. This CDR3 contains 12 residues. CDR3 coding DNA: TGCAGCGCTACTTGGGGGACCGGGGAGCTGTTTTTT. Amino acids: CSATWGTGELFF.

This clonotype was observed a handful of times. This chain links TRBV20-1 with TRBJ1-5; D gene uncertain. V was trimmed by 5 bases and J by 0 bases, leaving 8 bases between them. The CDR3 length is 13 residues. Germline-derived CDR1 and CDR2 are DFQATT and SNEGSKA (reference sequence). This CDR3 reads CSAGIGSNQPQHF. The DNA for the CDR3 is TGCAGTGCTGGCATCGGTAGCAATCAGCCCCAGCATTTT.

CDR3 sequence reads: CSARDRKTYGYTF. The CDR3 region has the DNA TGCAGTGCTAGAGATCGTAAGACCTATGGCTACACCTTC. The rearrangement links TRBV20-1 to TRBJ1-2; D is uncertain. This CDR3 has 13 residues. CDR1 and CDR2 from the germline V gene are DFQATT and SNEGSKA (reference sequence). V dropped 0 bases and J dropped 4 bases, with 9 bases sitting between them.

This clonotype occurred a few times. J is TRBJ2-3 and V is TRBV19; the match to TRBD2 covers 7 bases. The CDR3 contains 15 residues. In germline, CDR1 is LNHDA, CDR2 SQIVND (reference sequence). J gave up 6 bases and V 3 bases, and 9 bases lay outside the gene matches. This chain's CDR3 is CASSINVAGGDTQYF. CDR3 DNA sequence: TGTGCCAGTAGTATCAATGTAGCGGGTGGGGATACGCAGTATTTT.

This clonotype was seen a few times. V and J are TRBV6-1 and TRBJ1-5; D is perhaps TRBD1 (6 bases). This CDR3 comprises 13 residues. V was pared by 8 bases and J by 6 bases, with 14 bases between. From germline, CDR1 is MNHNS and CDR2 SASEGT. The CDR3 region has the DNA TGTGCCAGCGGTGGGGGGCAGGGTCAGCCCCAGCATTTT. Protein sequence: CASGGGQGQPQHF.